The TCR beta chain under discussion was sequenced for a study of identical twins. Whole-study results and caveats: Conclusions came from cross-sectional statistical analysis, not from following the same donors. Partly confounded zero-insertion analyses could result from invariant MAIT and iNKT cells. Abundant beta clonotypes from cord blood had fewer insertions, unlike memory repertoires, which showed none.

Template switching added a universal primer site, and cDNA bore unique molecular identifiers. TCRdb re-derived calls from the 5' RACE reads in MiXCR, one entry per CDR3 protein. The table records about 1.7 million distinct CDR3 sequences, more than 30% of them present only once. This clonotype was counted a few times. What it binds is not known. Germline CDR1 and CDR2: SGHRS and YFSETQ. V lost 0 bases, J lost 0 bases, and 5 bases stayed unmatched. The CDR3 contains 18 residues. Material: cord blood. The source is a newborn girl in good health. V is TRBV5-1 and J is TRBJ2-6; TRBD1 agrees at 8 bases. The CDR3 nucleotides are TGCGCCAGCAGCTTGGAACGGACAGGGCTCTCTGGGGCCAACGTCCTGACTTTC. Translated, it gives CASSLERTGLSGANVLTF.